This TCR beta chain was recorded in a study of blood T cells in healthy people across ages. Study results and limitations: Shifts in expanded clonotypes may have been confounded by donor CMV status, which was unknown.

A second about 6 to 12 cycle PCR used barcoded and J-beta primers. A 12-random-nucleotide template-switch adaptor tagged each cDNA molecule. MiXCR, run by TCRdb on the 5' RACE reads, gives a single entry per CDR3 protein. The table has about 800,000 distinct CDR3 sequences, 35% to 50% seen once; the top ten hold roughly 20%. Germline values: CDR1 MDHEN, CDR2 SYDVKM. The CDR3 totals 14 residues. V was pared by 6 bases and J by 6 bases, with 18 bases between. In its sample, this clonotype was seen many times. Its antigen is unknown. This sequence was found in an elderly man in good health. Source material: blood. The rearrangement joins TRBV28 to TRBJ2-7; either TRBD1 or TRBD2 may supply D (7 bases each). The CDR3 coding sequence is TGTGCCAGCAGGTCAGCAGGGGGAGGGGTCGAGCAGTACTTC. Residues: CASRSAGGGVEQYF.